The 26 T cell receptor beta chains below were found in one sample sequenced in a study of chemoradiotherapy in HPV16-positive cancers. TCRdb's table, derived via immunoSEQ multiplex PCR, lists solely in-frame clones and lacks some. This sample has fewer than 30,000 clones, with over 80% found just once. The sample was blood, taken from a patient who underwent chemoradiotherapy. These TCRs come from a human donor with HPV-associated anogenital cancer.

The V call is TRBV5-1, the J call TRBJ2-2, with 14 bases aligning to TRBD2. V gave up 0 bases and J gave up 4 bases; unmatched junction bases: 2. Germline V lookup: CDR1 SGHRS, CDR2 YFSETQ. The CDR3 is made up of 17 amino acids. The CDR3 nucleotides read TGCGCCAGCAGCTTGGGACTAGCGGGAGGGCTCACCGGGGAGCTGTTTTTT. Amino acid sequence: CASSLGLAGGLTGELFF.

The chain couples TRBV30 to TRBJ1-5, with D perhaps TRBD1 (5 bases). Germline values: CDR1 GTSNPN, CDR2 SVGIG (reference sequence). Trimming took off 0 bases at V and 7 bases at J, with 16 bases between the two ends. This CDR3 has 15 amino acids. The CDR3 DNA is TGTGCCTGGAGTGTACTGGGGGGAATGGGACAGCCCCAGCATTTT. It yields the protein CAWSVLGGMGQPQHF.

The CDR3 DNA is TGTGCCAGCAGTCCCTCTACAGAATATGGCTACACCTTC. This encodes CASSPSTEYGYTF. The chain links TRBV28 to TRBJ1-2, with D hard to call. The CDR3 has 13 residues. The germline CDR1 and CDR2 sequences are MDHEN and SYDVKM. The V and J ends lost 5 bases and 5 bases respectively, with 12 bases between them.

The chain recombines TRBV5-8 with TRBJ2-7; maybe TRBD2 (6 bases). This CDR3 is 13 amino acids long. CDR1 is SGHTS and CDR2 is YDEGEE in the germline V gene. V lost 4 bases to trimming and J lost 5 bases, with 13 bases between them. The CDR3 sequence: CASSPLLANEQYF. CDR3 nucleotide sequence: TGTGCCAGCAGCCCGTTACTAGCTAACGAGCAGTACTTC.

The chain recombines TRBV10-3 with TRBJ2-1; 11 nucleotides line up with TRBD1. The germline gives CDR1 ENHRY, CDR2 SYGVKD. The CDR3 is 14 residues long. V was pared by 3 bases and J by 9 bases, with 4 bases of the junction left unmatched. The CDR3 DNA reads TGTGCCATCAGTGACCGGGACAGGGGGGGTGAGCAGTTCTTC. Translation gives CAISDRDRGGEQFF.

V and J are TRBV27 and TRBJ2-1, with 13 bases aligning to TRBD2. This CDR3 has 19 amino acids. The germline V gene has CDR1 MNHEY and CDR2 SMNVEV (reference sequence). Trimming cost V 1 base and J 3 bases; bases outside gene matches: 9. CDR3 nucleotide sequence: TGTGCCAGCAGTTTATTCCAAGGACTAGCGGGAGTAGGCTACAATGAGCAGTTCTTC. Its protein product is CASSLFQGLAGVGYNEQFF.

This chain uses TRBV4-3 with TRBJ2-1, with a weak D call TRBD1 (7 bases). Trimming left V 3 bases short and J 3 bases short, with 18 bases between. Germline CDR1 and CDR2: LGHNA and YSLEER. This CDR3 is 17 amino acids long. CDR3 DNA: TGCGCCAGCAGCCAGTGGACAGGTTGGGGACTCTACAATGAGCAGTTCTTC. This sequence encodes CASSQWTGWGLYNEQFF.

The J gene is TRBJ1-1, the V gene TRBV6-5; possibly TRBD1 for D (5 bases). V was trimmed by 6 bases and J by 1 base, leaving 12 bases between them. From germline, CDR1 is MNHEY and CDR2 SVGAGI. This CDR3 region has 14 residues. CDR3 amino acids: CASSTWGTNTEAFF. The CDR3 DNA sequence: TGTGCCAGCAGCACCTGGGGGACGAACACTGAAGCTTTCTTT.

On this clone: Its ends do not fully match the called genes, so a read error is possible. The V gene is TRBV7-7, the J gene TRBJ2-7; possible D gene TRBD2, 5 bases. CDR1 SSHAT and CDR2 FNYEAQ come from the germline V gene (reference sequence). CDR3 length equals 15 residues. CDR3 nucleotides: TGTGCTAGCAGCTTTGCCCTCGGGGACTCCTACGAGCAGTACTTC. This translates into CASSFALGDSYEQYF.

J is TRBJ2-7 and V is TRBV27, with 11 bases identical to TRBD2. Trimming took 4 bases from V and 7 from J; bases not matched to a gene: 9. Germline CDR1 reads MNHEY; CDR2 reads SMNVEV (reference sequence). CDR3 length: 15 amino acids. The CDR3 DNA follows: TGTGCCAGCAGTTCAGCTTTAGCGGGAGGGCGAGAGCAGTACTTC. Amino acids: CASSSALAGGREQYF.

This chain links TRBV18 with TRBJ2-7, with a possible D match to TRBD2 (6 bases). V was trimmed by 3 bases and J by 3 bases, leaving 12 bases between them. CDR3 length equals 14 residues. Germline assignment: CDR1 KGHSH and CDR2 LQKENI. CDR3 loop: CASSPDNGGYEQYF. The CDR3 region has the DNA TGTGCCAGCTCACCCGACAACGGGGGCTACGAGCAGTACTTC.

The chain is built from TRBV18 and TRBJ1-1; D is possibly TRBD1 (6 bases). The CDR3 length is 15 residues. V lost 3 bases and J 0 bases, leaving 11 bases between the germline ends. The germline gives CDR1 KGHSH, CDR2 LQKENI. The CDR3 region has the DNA TGTGCCAGCTCACCTTTTGGACAGTTGAACACTGAAGCTTTCTTT. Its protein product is CASSPFGQLNTEAFF.

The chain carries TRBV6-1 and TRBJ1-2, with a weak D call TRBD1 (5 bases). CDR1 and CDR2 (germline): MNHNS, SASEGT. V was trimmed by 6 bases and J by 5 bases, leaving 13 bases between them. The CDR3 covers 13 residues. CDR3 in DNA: TGTGCCAGCAGCGAAAACGGGGGATATGGCTACACCTTC. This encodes CASSENGGYGYTF.

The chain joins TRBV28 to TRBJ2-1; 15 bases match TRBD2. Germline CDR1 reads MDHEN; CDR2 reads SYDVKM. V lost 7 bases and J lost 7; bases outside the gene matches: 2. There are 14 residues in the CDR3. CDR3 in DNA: TGTGCCAGCACCGGGACTAGCGGGAGGAATGAGCAGTTCTTC. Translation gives CASTGTSGRNEQFF.

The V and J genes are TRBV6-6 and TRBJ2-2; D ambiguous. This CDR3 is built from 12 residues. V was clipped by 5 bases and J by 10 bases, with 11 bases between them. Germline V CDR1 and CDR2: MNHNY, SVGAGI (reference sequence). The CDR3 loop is CASSPGSAELFF. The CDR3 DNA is TGTGCCAGCAGTCCCGGGTCTGCGGAGCTGTTTTTT.

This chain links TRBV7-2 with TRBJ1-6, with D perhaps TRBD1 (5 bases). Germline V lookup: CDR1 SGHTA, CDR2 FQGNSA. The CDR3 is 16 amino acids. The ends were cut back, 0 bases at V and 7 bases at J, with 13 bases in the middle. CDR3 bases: TGTGCCAGCAGCTTAGCGTGGAGGGGAACAAATTCACCCCTCCACTTT. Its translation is CASSLAWRGTNSPLHF.

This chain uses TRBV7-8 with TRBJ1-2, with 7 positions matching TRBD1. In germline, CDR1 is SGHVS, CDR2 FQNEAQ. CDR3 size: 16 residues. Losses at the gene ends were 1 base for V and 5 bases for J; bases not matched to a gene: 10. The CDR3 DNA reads TGTGCCAGCAGCTTAGAGTTGGGACAGCCCTTTTATGGCTACACCTTC. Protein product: CASSLELGQPFYGYTF.

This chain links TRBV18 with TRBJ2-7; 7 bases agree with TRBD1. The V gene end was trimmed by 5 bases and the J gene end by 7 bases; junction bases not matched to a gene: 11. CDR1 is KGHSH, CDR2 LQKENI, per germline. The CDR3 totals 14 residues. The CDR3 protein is CASSFGTDLLEQYF. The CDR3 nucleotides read TGTGCCAGCTCATTTGGGACAGACTTGTTGGAGCAGTACTTC.

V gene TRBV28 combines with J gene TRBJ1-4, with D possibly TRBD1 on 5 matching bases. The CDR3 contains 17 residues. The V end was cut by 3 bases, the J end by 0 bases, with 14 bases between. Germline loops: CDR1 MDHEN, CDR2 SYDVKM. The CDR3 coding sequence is TGTGCCAGCAGTTTCTCGGGCAGGGTAACAACTAATGAAAAACTGTTTTTT. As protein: CASSFSGRVTTNEKLFF.

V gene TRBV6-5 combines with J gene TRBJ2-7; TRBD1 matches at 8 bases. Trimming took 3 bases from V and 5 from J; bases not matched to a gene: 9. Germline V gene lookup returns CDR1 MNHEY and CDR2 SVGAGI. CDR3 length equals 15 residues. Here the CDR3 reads CASSYSLRGRNEQYF. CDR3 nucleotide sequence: TGTGCCAGCAGTTATTCACTCAGGGGGCGCAACGAGCAGTACTTC.

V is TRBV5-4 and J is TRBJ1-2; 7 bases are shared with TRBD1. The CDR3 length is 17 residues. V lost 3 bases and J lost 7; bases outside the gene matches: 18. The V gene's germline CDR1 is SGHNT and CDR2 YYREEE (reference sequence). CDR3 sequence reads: CASSSYRSSTGATGYTF. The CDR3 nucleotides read TGTGCCAGCAGCTCTTATCGCAGTTCTACAGGGGCAACTGGCTACACCTTC.

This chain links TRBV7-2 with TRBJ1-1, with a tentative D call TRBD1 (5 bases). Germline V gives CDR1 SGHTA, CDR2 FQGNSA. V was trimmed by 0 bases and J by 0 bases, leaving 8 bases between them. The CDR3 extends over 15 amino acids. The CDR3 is CASSLAGAVNTEAFF. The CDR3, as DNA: TGTGCCAGCAGCTTAGCAGGGGCAGTGAACACTGAAGCTTTCTTT.

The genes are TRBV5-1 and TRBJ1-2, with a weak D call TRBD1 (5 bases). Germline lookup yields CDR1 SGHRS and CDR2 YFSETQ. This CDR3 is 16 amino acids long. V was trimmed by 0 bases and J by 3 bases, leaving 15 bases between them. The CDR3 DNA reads TGCGCCAGCAGCTTGGGGGCAGGGAGCATGGACTATGGCTACACCTTC. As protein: CASSLGAGSMDYGYTF.

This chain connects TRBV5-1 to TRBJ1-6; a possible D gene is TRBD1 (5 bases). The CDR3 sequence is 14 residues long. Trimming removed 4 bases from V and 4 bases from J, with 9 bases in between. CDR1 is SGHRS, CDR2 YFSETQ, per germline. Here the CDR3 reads CASSPGLYNSPLHF. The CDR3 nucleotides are TGCGCCAGCAGCCCGGGACTTTATAATTCACCCCTCCACTTT.

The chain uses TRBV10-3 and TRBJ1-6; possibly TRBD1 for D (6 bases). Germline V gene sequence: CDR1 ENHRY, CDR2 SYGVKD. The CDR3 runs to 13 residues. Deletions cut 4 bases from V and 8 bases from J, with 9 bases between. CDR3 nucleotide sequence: TGTGCCATCAGTGCAGGGGAGCATTCACCCCTCCACTTT. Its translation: CAISAGEHSPLHF.

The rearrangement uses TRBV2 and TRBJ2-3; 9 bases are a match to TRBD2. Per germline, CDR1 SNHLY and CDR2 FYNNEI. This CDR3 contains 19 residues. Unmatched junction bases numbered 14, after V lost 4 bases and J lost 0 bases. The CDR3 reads CASSGLGSGRPGSTDTQYF. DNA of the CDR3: TGTGCCAGCAGTGGCCTAGGCAGCGGGAGGCCGGGGAGCACAGATACGCAGTATTTT.